These T cell receptor beta chains were read from a single sample in a study of OX40 agonist ivuxolimab in advanced cancers. Sequencing used immunoSEQ multiplex PCR; TCRdb keeps in-frame clones, though not all of them. The sample comprises around 77,000 clones, about 93% of which are singletons, and under 7.5% rests with the top ten. Sequenced material: CD4+ or CD8+ T cells sorted from blood, taken in a trial of the OX40 agonist ivuxolimab. These receptors came from an adult with an advanced solid tumor such as melanoma, head and neck, liver or kidney cancer. Both conserved end residues are trimmed from each CDR3.

len	v_gene	CDR3aa
11	TRBV27	ASSLRPLGGYT
12	TRBV2	ASSDGGGYNEQF
11	TRBV28	ASSLQGTDTQY
13	TRBV6-6	ASSYSRQGRTEAF
14	TRBV27	ASSPSGGPYTGELF
12	TRBV28	ASTRESSYNEQF
12	TRBV2	ASLPSDRDYGYT
13	TRBV29-1	SVTGTVSSYNEQF
12	TRBV4-3	ASSPGTAYNEQF
12	TRBV9	ASSVDVRGDEQF
12	TRBV13	ASRDISGGNEQF
15	TRBV4-2	ASSQRGPGGIQETQY
10	TRBV6-6	ASSPDTGELF
13	TRBV12-5	ASGYIRGLSYEQY
11	TRBV28	ASSFDAPTEAF
15	TRBV11-1	ASTIMGLAGGKETQY
12	TRBV6-5	ASSVSGRAYEQF
12	TRBV15	ATRSTGGTEPQH
11	TRBV7-2	ASSLFLHNEQF